The subject of this entry is one T cell receptor beta chain. The antigen is not known. Produced via immunoSEQ multiplex PCR; TCRdb's table is partial and in-frame only. The data show roughly 50,000 clones, with 75% to 90% seen just once and 2.4% held by the top ten. This specimen comes from a study of vaccination effects on CD4 cells after COVID-19. ViraFEST expansion of antigen-specific CD4+ T cells with viral peptide pools preceded sequencing. Following culture for nine to ten days, CD4+ T cells were isolated. Sequencing was performed on CD4+ T cells from PBMCs cultured with HCoV-229E spike peptides, taken before COVID-19 vaccination. The clonotype was recovered from a human donor who received a COVID-19 vaccine.

Written as DNA, the CDR3 is TGTGCCAGCAGTTACGGGCAGGGTATCACAGATACGCAGTATTTT. It encodes CASSYGQGITDTQYF. The rearrangement uses TRBV6-5 and TRBJ2-3, with D maybe TRBD1 (5 bases). The CDR3 sequence is 15 residues long. V was clipped by 2 bases and J by 2 bases, with 11 bases between them. CDR1 is MNHEY and CDR2 is SVGAGI in the germline V gene.